These T cell receptor beta chains were read from a single sample in a study of T cells in Graves' hyperthyroidism and ophthalmopathy. Via MiXCR, TCRdb re-called the multiplex PCR reads, giving one row per CDR3 protein. The sample lists approximately 620,000 distinct CDR3 sequences, roughly 13% seen once, with under 7% in the top ten. Source material: blood. The receptors were sampled from a woman in her thirties with Graves' hyperthyroidism that later progressed to Graves' ophthalmopathy. Each CDR3 is given with its conserved first and last residue. The D gene is left open where the match is weak. Clone sizes are given selectively: once, few, many, or a class where the clone is expanded.

TRBV27	many	NA	TRBJ2-3	TGTGCCAGCAGTTGGGGGGACGGCACAGATACGCAGTATTTT	CASSWGDGTDTQYF
TRBV7-2	many	NA	TRBJ2-1	TGTGCCAGCAGCTTGCGAGGGCCAAACAATGAGCAGTTCTTC	CASSLRGPNNEQFF
TRBV6-5	few	TRBD2	TRBJ2-3	TGTGCCAGCAGTTACGCGACTAGCGGGAGGGCGCAGTATTTT	CASSYATSGRAQYF
TRBV2	many	NA	TRBJ2-5	TGTGCCAGCACGGAGACCGAAGAGACCCAGTACTTC	CASTETEETQYF
TRBV24-1	many	NA	TRBJ1-1	TGTGCCACCAGTGACCTGGACGGGTATGGGGGAGCTTTCTTT	CATSDLDGYGGAFF
TRBV11-2	NA	TRBD2	TRBJ2-3	TGTGCCAGCAGCTTAGATCGCGCTAGCGGGACCCGCACAGATACGCAGTATTTT	CASSLDRASGTRTDTQYF
TRBV20-1	once	NA	TRBJ1-5	TGCAGTGCTAGAGATCAGGACTCTCATAGCAATCAGCCCCAGCATTTT	CSARDQDSHSNQPQHF
TRBV19	many	TRBD2	TRBJ2-3	TGTGCCAGTCGGCTAGCGGGAGGCCTACTCACAGATACGCAGTATTTT	CASRLAGGLLTDTQYF
TRBV2	few	NA	TRBJ2-1	TGTGCCAGCAGTTGGGGGGCAGGGGAAGTAGATGAGCAGTTCTTC	CASSWGAGEVDEQFF
TRBV5-1	few	NA	TRBJ2-1	TGCGCCAGCAGCCCTCCGCCGGGTACCGGCGGGTCCAATGAGCAGTTCTTC	CASSPPPGTGGSNEQFF
TRBV5-6	many	TRBD2	TRBJ2-7	TGTGCCAGCAGCCCCGGACTAGCGTCTTCGAGGGAGCAGTACTTC	CASSPGLASSREQYF
TRBV29-1	many	TRBD2	TRBJ2-3	TGCAGCGTCTTTTCTAGCGGGAGGGCCGTGGATACGCAGTATTTT	CSVFSSGRAVDTQYF
TRBV19	many	TRBD1	TRBJ1-1	TGTGCCAGTAGTATTAAAGGACAGGGGACGATGGCTTTCTTT	CASSIKGQGTMAFF
TRBV20-1	many	NA	TRBJ1-3	TGCAGTGCTAGTCCGGCTGCTCCCCTTTCCGACTTCTCTGGAAACACCATATATTTT	CSASPAAPLSDFSGNTIYF
TRBV6-1	NA	NA	TRBJ2-2	TGTGCCAGCGTAGTGGAGGGGCACACCGGGGAGCTGTTTTTT	CASVVEGHTGELFF
TRBV19	many	NA	TRBJ1-1	TGTGCCAGTAGTCCAACGGGGAGCGTGAACACTGAAGCTTTCTTT	CASSPTGSVNTEAFF
TRBV7-2	many	NA	TRBJ2-1	TGTGCCAGCAGCATCCCGGTGTACAATGAGCAGTTCTTC	CASSIPVYNEQFF
TRBV19	many	NA	TRBJ1-1	TGTGCCAGTAGTATTGGGGGAAAAGGGACTGAAGCTTTCTTT	CASSIGGKGTEAFF
TRBV28	many	TRBD1	TRBJ2-3	TGTGCCAGCAGACTAGGACAGGGGAGCACAGATACGCAGTATTTT	CASRLGQGSTDTQYF
TRBV28	many	NA	TRBJ2-5	TGTGCCAGCAGTCCCTCGGGACGGACGAATCAAGAGACCCAGTACTTC	CASSPSGRTNQETQYF
TRBV29-1	many	NA	TRBJ1-2	TGCAGCGCTGACGTTAACTATGGCTACACCTTC	CSADVNYGYTF
TRBV5-5	many	NA	TRBJ1-2	TGTGCCAGCAGCTTGGATGTAGGGGACTATGGCTACACCTTC	CASSLDVGDYGYTF
TRBV12-3/TRBV12-4	NA	NA	TRBJ1-5	TGTGCCAGCAGACCCGGGCCGGGGAGCAATCAGCCCCAGCATTTT	CASRPGPGSNQPQHF
TRBV6-1	NA	TRBD2	TRBJ2-3	TGTGCCAGCAGTCAAGACGTACTAGCGGGAGGTGGGGATACGCAGTATTTT	CASSQDVLAGGGDTQYF
TRBV11-3	NA	NA	TRBJ2-2	TGTGCCAGCAGCCGGGGAGGCCCCACCGAGGAGCTGTTTTTT	CASSRGGPTEELFF
TRBV15	NA	NA	TRBJ1-2	TGTGCCACCAGCAGAGGGGGGCGCAGTGATTATGGCTACACCTTC	CATSRGGRSDYGYTF
TRBV2	many	TRBD1	TRBJ1-1	TGTGCCAGCAGTGAGGAGGGCCCAGGGGGTTTCTTT	CASSEEGPGGFF
TRBV6-5	NA	TRBD1	TRBJ1-1	TGTGCCAGCAGTTCCCCAGGGGGCAGATACACTGAAGCTTTCTTT	CASSSPGGRYTEAFF
TRBV28	few	NA	TRBJ2-7	TGTGCCAGCAGTACCCCCCTGGGGAGCGGGTCGGGCGAGCAGTACTTC	CASSTPLGSGSGEQYF
TRBV5-5	NA	NA	TRBJ2-7	TGTGCCAGCAGCTTGCAGGCGAGAGGGATCTACGAGCAGTACTTC	CASSLQARGIYEQYF
TRBV10-3	many	NA	TRBJ2-7	TGTGCCATCAGTGAGTCGCCAAGGTTTGCAGGGGATAGGTCCTACGAGCAGTACTTC	CAISESPRFAGDRSYEQYF
TRBV30	NA	NA	TRBJ1-1	TGTGCCTGGAGTCTGAGCTACATGGACACTGAAGCTTTCTTT	CAWSLSYMDTEAFF
TRBV11-2	many	TRBD2	TRBJ2-1	TGTGCCAGCAGCTTGGAGGGGTCTAGCGGGAGGGCCTTCTCCTACAATGAGCAGTTCTTC	CASSLEGSSGRAFSYNEQFF
TRBV12-3/TRBV12-4	many	NA	TRBJ1-5	TGTGCCAGCATCACCGACGGGTATAGCAATCAGCCCCAGCATTTT	CASITDGYSNQPQHF
TRBV6-1	few	NA	TRBJ1-5	TGTGCCAGCAGTGATTTCGGAAATCAGCCCCAGCATTTT	CASSDFGNQPQHF
TRBV30	many	TRBD1	TRBJ2-7	TGTGCCTGGACCGACAGGGGACGGGAGCAGTACTTC	CAWTDRGREQYF
TRBV9	few	NA	TRBJ1-4	TGTGCCAGCAGCGAGGGGTATAGTTCAACTAATGAAAAACTGTTTTTT	CASSEGYSSTNEKLFF
TRBV4-1	few	NA	TRBJ2-1	TGCGCCAGCAGCCCGCCCACTAGGGGGGACAATGAGCAGTTCTTC	CASSPPTRGDNEQFF
TRBV12-3/TRBV12-4	many	NA	TRBJ1-2	TGTGCCAGCAGTCGAAGTACACCAATAGGGCGCTATGGCTACACCTTC	CASSRSTPIGRYGYTF
TRBV5-1	many	TRBD2	TRBJ2-7	TGCGCCAGCAGCGCGGGACTAGCGGAATACGAGCAGTACTTC	CASSAGLAEYEQYF
TRBV27	few	TRBD1	TRBJ1-2	TGTGCCAGCAGTTTATATGGACAGGGGGCAATTTTTGGCTACACCTTC	CASSLYGQGAIFGYTF
TRBV12-3/TRBV12-4	few	NA	TRBJ1-2	TGTGCCAGCAGTTTAGCGGCAGGGCATGGCTACACCTTC	CASSLAAGHGYTF
TRBV3-1	few	NA	TRBJ2-1	TGTGCCAGCAGCCAAGCCGTGACAGATGAGCAGTTCTTC	CASSQAVTDEQFF
TRBV12-5	many	NA	TRBJ2-7	TGTGCTAGTGGTTTGGTACTCTCTCGGACAAGGGGCTACGAGCAGTACTTC	CASGLVLSRTRGYEQYF
TRBV27	many	NA	TRBJ1-1	TGTGCCAGCAGTTACAGGACAGATCGATTGTCGTCTAATACTGAAGCTTTCTTT	CASSYRTDRLSSNTEAFF
TRBV20-1	few	TRBD1	TRBJ2-7	TGCAGTGCTTGGGACAGGGGGTACGAGCAGTACTTC	CSAWDRGYEQYF
TRBV7-2	many	TRBD2	TRBJ2-7	TGTGCCAGCAGTTTCGGCGGGAGTTTCTACGAGCAGTACTTC	CASSFGGSFYEQYF
TRBV9	NA	TRBD1	TRBJ1-2	TGTGCCAGCAGCGCGGGTTGGACAGGGGACGGCTACACCTTC	CASSAGWTGDGYTF
TRBV3-1	many	NA	TRBJ2-2	TGTGCCAGCAGCCAATTCACCGGGGAGCTGTTTTTT	CASSQFTGELFF
TRBV9	few	NA	TRBJ2-5	TGTGCCAGCAGCGTCCTCCCCCAAGAGACCCAGTACTTC	CASSVLPQETQYF
TRBV10-3	many	NA	TRBJ1-1	TGTGCCATCAGCAACCAGGGGAACACTGAAGCTTTCTTT	CAISNQGNTEAFF
TRBV18	few	NA	TRBJ2-7	TGTGCCAGCTCACCACCAGGCCACCCCTACGAGCAGTACTTC	CASSPPGHPYEQYF
TRBV9	few	NA	TRBJ2-2	TGTGCCAGCAGCCCCTCAGGATCCACCGGGGAGCTGTTTTTT	CASSPSGSTGELFF
TRBV9	few	NA	TRBJ2-5	TGTGCCAGCAGCGTAGGGCGACTGGGCGGGGAGACCCAGTACTTC	CASSVGRLGGETQYF